These 18 T cell receptor beta chains were sequenced from one sample in a study of blood T cell repertoires in COVID-19. The repertoire was sequenced with immunoSEQ multiplex PCR; TCRdb's copy has only in-frame clones and lacks some. The sample contains approximately 84,000 clones, over 70% of which appear only once. The sample was peripheral blood. Receptors originate from a man aged 50 to 60 with active or convalescent COVID-19.

V gene TRBV6-2 or TRBV6-3 combines with J gene TRBJ1-2, with D perhaps TRBD1 (6 bases). Looked up from germline, CDR1 is MNHEY and CDR2 is SVGEGT. With 5 bases removed from V and 7 bases from J, the gap between germline ends came to 17 bases. The CDR3 runs 14 residues. CDR3 in DNA: TGTGCCAGCAGTGAGGACAGAACTTACCTTGGCTACACCTTC. As protein: CASSEDRTYLGYTF.

V and J are TRBV4-3 and TRBJ2-1; 15 nucleotides match TRBD2. The J segment lost 0 bases and the V segment lost 0 bases, leaving 9 bases of the junction unmatched. This CDR3 comprises 21 residues. Germline CDR1 reads LGHNA; CDR2 reads YSLEER. CDR3 region: CASSQDAGTSGGTSSYNEQFF. CDR3 nucleotide sequence: TGCGCCAGCAGCCAAGATGCGGGGACTAGCGGGGGGACGAGCTCCTACAATGAGCAGTTCTTC.

The chain joins TRBV11-2 to TRBJ2-5; D is unresolved. The CDR3 totals 12 residues. V was pared by 1 base and J by 5 bases, with 5 bases between. Germline V gene data show CDR1 as SGHAT and CDR2 as FQNNGV. This CDR3 is CASSLGEETQYF. CDR3 nucleotide sequence: TGTGCCAGCAGCTTAGGCGAGGAGACCCAGTACTTC.

The J gene is TRBJ2-7, the V gene TRBV30, with TRBD2 matching 11 bases. The CDR3 consists of 14 residues. Germline values: CDR1 GTSNPN, CDR2 SVGIG (reference sequence). The V gene end was trimmed by 5 bases and the J gene end by 0 bases; junction bases not matched to a gene: 3. CDR3 in DNA: TGTGCCTGGCGACTAGCGGGGCGCTCCTACGAGCAGTACTTC. Translation: CAWRLAGRSYEQYF.

The chain combines TRBV7-9 with TRBJ2-1, with D possibly being TRBD1 (7 bases). Germline CDR1 reads SEHNR; CDR2 reads FQNEAQ (reference sequence). The CDR3 extends over 14 amino acids. Trimming took off 5 bases at V and 14 bases at J, with 22 bases between the two ends. The CDR3: CASSHDLDREVKFF. The CDR3 nucleotides read TGTGCCAGCAGCCACGACTTAGACAGGGAGGTGAAGTTCTTC.

V gene TRBV18 combines with J gene TRBJ1-1; D might be TRBD1 (5 bases). The V end lost 1 base, the J end lost 3 bases, and 9 bases lay between the germline ends. This CDR3 is built from 14 residues. Germline lookup yields CDR1 KGHSH and CDR2 LQKENI. Written as DNA, the CDR3 is TGTGCCAGCTCACCACAGGGGCGCGACACTGAAGCTTTCTTT. It yields the protein CASSPQGRDTEAFF.

V and J are TRBV18 and TRBJ1-1; no firm D call. The CDR3 runs to 13 residues. Germline V gene lookup returns CDR1 KGHSH and CDR2 LQKENI. Trimming cost V 2 bases and J 3 bases, with 7 bases left between them. CDR3 nucleotides: TGTGCCAGCTCACCAAACGGGGACACTGAAGCTTTCTTT. Encoded protein: CASSPNGDTEAFF.

The chain joins TRBV29-1 to TRBJ1-1, with 11 bases aligning to TRBD1. The V and J ends lost 5 bases and 3 bases, in that order; junction bases with no gene match: 11. The CDR3 sequence is 16 residues long. Germline V gene sequence: CDR1 SQVTM, CDR2 ANQGSEA. CDR3 sequence reads: CSVQPGQGGWDTEAFF. The DNA of the CDR3 is TGCAGCGTTCAACCGGGACAGGGGGGATGGGACACTGAAGCTTTCTTT.

This clone was seen more than once but under ten times. The V call is TRBV5-4, the J call TRBJ1-1; the D gene is possibly TRBD1 (6 bases). V was pared by 3 bases and J by 1 base, with 13 bases between. Germline CDR1 SGHNT, CDR2 YYREEE (reference sequence). The CDR3 has 15 amino acids. The CDR3 sequence is CASSSRDKRNTEAFF. The CDR3 DNA is TGTGCCAGCAGCTCCCGGGACAAACGGAACACTGAAGCTTTCTTT.

The rearrangement links TRBV7-2 to TRBJ1-6; the match to TRBD1 covers 8 bases. V was clipped by 5 bases and J by 7 bases; unmatched bases: 4. Per the germline V gene, CDR1 is SGHTA and CDR2 is FQGNSA. The CDR3 spans 14 residues. Here the CDR3 DNA reads TGTGCCAGCAGCCGGACAGGGACCAATTCACCCCTCCACTTT. Translation gives CASSRTGTNSPLHF. Looking up the rest from reference TRBV7-2 and TRBJ1-6 gives the full variable domain: GAGVSQSPSNKVTEKGKDVELRCDPISGHTALYWYRQSLGQGLEFLIYFQGNSAPDKSGLPSDRFSAERTGGSVSTLTIQRTQQEDSAVYLCASSRTGTNSPLHFGNGTRLTVT.

This chain links TRBV10-3 with TRBJ2-7; the match to TRBD1 covers 8 bases. This CDR3 has 17 residues. The germline V gene has CDR1 ENHRY and CDR2 SYGVKD. V was pared by 4 bases and J by 0 bases, with 11 bases of the junction left unmatched. CDR3 amino acids: CAISGQGAHLSSYEQYF. CDR3 in DNA: TGTGCCATCAGTGGGCAGGGGGCTCACCTAAGCTCCTACGAGCAGTACTTC.

This chain uses TRBV9 with TRBJ2-7, with 9 nucleotides matching TRBD2. The CDR3 covers 17 residues. V shed 2 bases, J shed 7 bases, and the junction held 16 bases outside the gene matches. Per germline, CDR1 SGDLS and CDR2 YYNGEE. Here the CDR3 DNA reads TGTGCCAGCAGCGTGGGCCCCCTCGGCGGGGGGGCGGGGGAGCAGTACTTC. Encoded protein: CASSVGPLGGGAGEQYF.

The chain has TRBV24-1 and TRBJ1-2, with D perhaps matching TRBD1 (6 bases). The germline V and J ends were trimmed by 10 bases and 4 bases, with 15 bases remaining between them. Per germline, CDR1 KGHDR and CDR2 SFDVKD. The CDR3 is 13 amino acids. CDR3 loop: CATGGRSPYGYTF. As DNA, the CDR3 is TGTGCCACTGGGGGCAGGAGTCCCTATGGCTACACCTTC.

J is TRBJ1-6 and V is TRBV9, with D uncertain. V lost 0 bases and J lost 5, with 6 bases in between. From germline, CDR1 is SGDLS and CDR2 YYNGEE. The CDR3 runs 14 residues. CDR3 in DNA: TGTGCCAGCAGCGTAGCCGGGGATAATTCACCCCTCCACTTT. Protein product: CASSVAGDNSPLHF.

The chain combines TRBV29-1 with TRBJ1-1, with TRBD1 as a possible D gene (5 bases). The CDR3 has 12 residues. CDR1 and CDR2 (germline): SQVTM, ANQGSEA. Trimming shortened V by 6 bases and J by 1 base, and 9 bases separated the two germline ends. The CDR3 loop is CSVTVQNTEAFF. CDR3 DNA sequence: TGCAGCGTGACAGTTCAGAACACTGAAGCTTTCTTT.

This chain uses TRBV4-3 with TRBJ2-7, with TRBD2 as a possible D gene (6 bases). V was clipped by 5 bases and J by 5 bases, with 19 bases between them. Germline V CDR1 and CDR2: LGHNA, YSLEER. This CDR3 is 15 amino acids long. The CDR3 loop reads CASSKVGGLGNEQYF. The CDR3 coding sequence is TGCGCCAGCAGCAAAGTAGGAGGGTTGGGTAACGAGCAGTACTTC.

J is TRBJ2-5 and V is TRBV21-1; the D call TRBD2 from the table was never checked on the DNA. TRBV21-1 is a recognized pseudogene. This CDR3 region has 16 residues. The CDR3 nucleotides are TGTGCCAGCAGCAAAGAGGCGGGGCCCCCCCAAGAGACCCAGTACTTC. Its translation: CASSKEAGPPQETQYF.

The rearrangement joins TRBV9 to TRBJ2-1; 8 bases map to TRBD2. After removal of 4 bases from V and 6 bases from J, the junction contained 9 bases not matched to a gene. This CDR3 comprises 15 residues. Germline CDR1 is SGDLS and CDR2 is YYNGEE. The CDR3 coding sequence is TGTGCCAGCAGCCCACTTGGACTAGCTCGCAATGAGCAGTTCTTC. Translation: CASSPLGLARNEQFF.